This is a list of T cell receptor beta chains from one sample in a study of cytomegalovirus exposure and HLA in healthy donors. The table came from immunoSEQ multiplex PCR; TCRdb's copy has only in-frame clones and leaves some out. The repertoire holds 140,000 to 150,000 clones, with nearly 90% as singletons. The source material was PBMCs. These receptors all stem from a woman aged 40 to 50 in good health and CMV-seronegative. CDR3s include the opening cysteine and the closing phenylalanine or tryptophan. A D gene is named only where the DNA matches it firmly. Size tells how often a clone was seen (once, few, many) or the class of an expanded clone, and some rows leave it out.

NA | NA | TRBJ2-7 | TRBV5-1 | TGCGCCAGCAGCTTGGATCTAGCGTCTAGGTACGAGCAGTACTTC | CASSLDLASRYEQYF
TRBD2 | NA | TRBJ2-1 | TRBV7-8 | TGTGCCAGCAGCTTGGGGGTTGCGGGGGGCAATGAGCAGTTCTTC | CASSLGVAGGNEQFF
TRBD1 | NA | TRBJ2-4 | TRBV28 | TGTGCCAGCAGTTCAGCCGGGACAGGGGGAGGAGGACAGTACTTC | CASSSAGTGGGGQYF
NA | NA | TRBJ1-1 | TRBV5-4 | TGTGCCAGCGACGCGGGGGGTATGGCTTTCTTT | CASDAGGMAFF
TRBD1 | few | TRBJ2-7 | TRBV10-1 | TGCGCCAGCAGTGTAGGGACAGGCTACGAGCAGTACTTC | CASSVGTGYEQYF
TRBD2 | once | TRBJ2-7 | TRBV11-2 | TGTGCCAGCAGCTTAGATCGGGTCGGGAGGGGCTCCCGGCAGTACTTC | CASSLDRVGRGSRQYF
NA | NA | TRBJ2-2 | TRBV11-2 | TGTGCCAGCAGCCCCCTCCGCAGCACCGGGGAGCTGTTTTTT | CASSPLRSTGELFF
NA | NA | TRBJ2-2 | TRBV7-8 | TGTGCCAGCAGCTTAGTAACCGGGACACTGAATCTCGGGGAGCTGTTTTTT | CASSLVTGTLNLGELFF
TRBD2 | NA | TRBJ2-2 | TRBV2 | TGTGCCAGCAGCCTGGGGACTAGCGGGAGGTACACCGGGGAGCTGTTTTTT | CASSLGTSGRYTGELFF
NA | NA | TRBJ1-2 | TRBV6-5 | TGTGCCAGCACCGATGAACTATACTATGGCTACACCTTC | CASTDELYYGYTF
NA | NA | TRBJ2-1 | TRBV5-4 | TGTGCCAGCAGGCTGCAGGGGCACCTCTCCCACAATGAGCAGTTCTTC | CASRLQGHLSHNEQFF
TRBD2 | NA | TRBJ2-7 | TRBV6-5 | TGTGCCAGCCACGTAGCGGGAACCTACGAGCAGTACTTC | CASHVAGTYEQYF
TRBD2 | NA | TRBJ2-7 | TRBV27 | TGTGCCAGCAAAAACCTAGCGGGAAACTCCTACGAGCAGTACTTC | CASKNLAGNSYEQYF
NA | NA | TRBJ2-5 | TRBV7-2 | TGTGCCAGCAGCTTAGCCCGACAGGGACTCCAAGAGACCCAGTACTTC | CASSLARQGLQETQYF
NA | NA | TRBJ2-5 | TRBV5-1 | TGCGCCAGCAGCTTGGTTGGAGGGCTAGAAGAGACCCAGTACTTC | CASSLVGGLEETQYF
NA | NA | TRBJ2-5 | TRBV7-6 | TGTGCCAGCAGCTTAGGCACAGGGTGGGAGACCCAGTACTTC | CASSLGTGWETQYF
TRBD2 | NA | TRBJ2-1 | TRBV7-9 | TGTGCCAGCAGCTTAGGGGTCGCGGGAGTATACAATGAGCAGTTCTTC | CASSLGVAGVYNEQFF
TRBD2 | NA | TRBJ2-5 | TRBV13 | TGTGCCAGCAGCTTAGGCCTGTCTAGCGGGGACCAAGAGACCCAGTACTTC | CASSLGLSSGDQETQYF
TRBD2 | once | TRBJ2-1 | TRBV27 | TGTGCCAGCAGTGCAAGCGGGAGGGCCCAAAATGAGCAGTTCTTC | CASSASGRAQNEQFF
NA | NA | TRBJ2-2 | TRBV6-1 | TGTGCCAGCAGTGGAGGGTCAGCGAACACCGGGGAGCTGTTTTTT | CASSGGSANTGELFF
TRBD2 | NA | TRBJ2-5 | TRBV5-1 | TGCGCCAGCAGCTTGGCCGGGGGGTTAGAGACCCAGTACTTC | CASSLAGGLETQYF
TRBD2 | NA | TRBJ2-7 | TRBV29-1 | TGCAGCGTTATAAGCGGGAGTATGTACGAGCAGTACTTC | CSVISGSMYEQYF
NA | NA | TRBJ2-1 | TRBV4-2 | TGTGCCAGCAGCCAAGATCTTGCGGGAACCTCCTACAATGAGCAGTTCTTC | CASSQDLAGTSYNEQFF
NA | once | TRBJ2-1 | TRBV5-4 | TGTGCCAGCAGCTTGTTACAGGGCGTAGGCGAGCAGTTCTTC | CASSLLQGVGEQFF
NA | NA | TRBJ2-3 | TRBV5-1 | TGCGCCAGCAGCACCGGGATAAGCACAGATACGCAGTATTTT | CASSTGISTDTQYF
NA | NA | TRBJ2-7 | TRBV2 | TGTGCCACGCGGGGGACAGGATCCTACGAGCAGTACTTC | CATRGTGSYEQYF
NA | NA | TRBJ2-7 | TRBV20-1 | TGCAGTGTTTCGGGAACCTACGAGCAGTACTTC | CSVSGTYEQYF
TRBD1 | few | TRBJ1-2 | TRBV28 | TGTGCCAACAGAAAGGGGGCTGGGTATGGCTACACCTTC | CANRKGAGYGYTF
TRBD1 | NA | TRBJ2-7 | TRBV7-9 | TGTGCCAGCGGTGGAGGGACAGGTACCTACGAGCAGTACTTC | CASGGGTGTYEQYF
TRBD1 | NA | TRBJ2-7 | TRBV10-3 | TGTGCCATCAGTGAGCCGGGACAGGTTTCCTACGAGCAGTACTTC | CAISEPGQVSYEQYF
TRBD1 | NA | TRBJ2-7 | TRBV9 | TGTGCCAGCAGCGTCGAGGGACAGGGGTTCCACGAGCAGTACTTC | CASSVEGQGFHEQYF
NA | NA | TRBJ2-7 | TRBV27 | TGTGCCAGCAGTTTTACTAGCTCCTACGAGCAGTACTTC | CASSFTSSYEQYF
NA | NA | TRBJ1-1 | TRBV7-9 | TGTTCCAGCAGTTTGGACACCTACACTGAAGCTTTCTTT | CSSSLDTYTEAFF
NA | NA | TRBJ2-5 | TRBV11-2 | TGTGCCAGCAGCCGGGAGCGCCAAGAGACCCAGTACTTC | CASSRERQETQYF
TRBD1 | NA | TRBJ2-3 | TRBV28 | TGTGCCAGCAGTCGGACAGGGGGAATATCAGATACGCAGTATTTT | CASSRTGGISDTQYF
NA | NA | TRBJ2-3 | TRBV6-1 | TGTGCCAGCGACACGGGGGATGGCGCAGATACGCAGTATTTT | CASDTGDGADTQYF
TRBD2 | NA | TRBJ2-5 | TRBV2 | TGTGCCAGCGGGCTCGCGACTAGCGTGTACCAAGAGACCCAGTACTTC | CASGLATSVYQETQYF
NA | NA | TRBJ2-1 | TRBV2 | TGTGCCAGCTCCCTCTTGAGGGATGAGCAGTTCTTC | CASSLLRDEQFF
NA | NA | TRBJ2-2 | TRBV23-1 | TGCGCCAGCAGCGAACGGTTTAGAGACACCGGGGAGCTGTTTTTT | CASSERFRDTGELFF
NA | once | TRBJ2-7 | TRBV7-8 | TGTGCCAGCATCTCAAGGACGGGGTATTCCGAGCAGTACTTC | CASISRTGYSEQYF
TRBD2 | NA | TRBJ2-5 | TRBV29-1 | TGCAGCGTTGGTGAGGGAGGGCAGCGAGAGACCCAGTACTTC | CSVGEGGQRETQYF
TRBD1 | NA | TRBJ1-3 | TRBV5-4 | TGTGCCAGCAGCTTGTTTCCCGGGACAGTCGGCAACACCATATATTTT | CASSLFPGTVGNTIYF
NA | once | TRBJ2-2 | TRBV6-5 | TGTGCCAGCAGACTGATGGACACCGGGGAGCTGTTTTTT | CASRLMDTGELFF
NA | NA | TRBJ1-4 | TRBV30 | TGTGCCTGGGGAGGACCCACTGAAAAACTGTTTTTT | CAWGGPTEKLFF